This TCR beta chain is from a study of blood T cells in healthy people across ages. Whole-study results and caveats: As naive T cell percentage varied, TCR beta diversity correlated strongly with it.

Alongside a J-beta primer mix, a sample-barcoded 5' primer served in a second PCR lasting about 7 to 11 cycles. TCRdb re-analysed the 5' RACE reads in MiXCR, keeping a single row per CDR3 protein. The profile covers about 1 million distinct CDR3 sequences, with 20% to 25% appearing a single time and about 0.8% taken by the ten largest. Germline V lookup: CDR1 MGHRA, CDR2 YSYEKL. Trimming at V came to 9 bases and at J to 3 bases, leaving 11 bases not matched to a gene. The CDR3 sequence is 15 residues long. Note on this clonotype: Its antigen remains unidentified.

These same records also appear under a second study, on T cells of mothers and their children. That source reports: Related mother-child pairs showed slightly higher but non-significant overlap than unrelated pairs.

The sample was blood. The TCR originated in a girl aged 2 to 10 in good health. The V gene is TRBV4-1, the J gene TRBJ2-7; 10 nucleotides align to TRBD2. The CDR3 sequence is CASGLADESGYEQYF. The CDR3 nucleotides read TGCGCCAGTGGACTAGCGGACGAGAGCGGCTACGAGCAGTACTTC.